This T cell receptor (beta chain) is from a study of sequential checkpoint blockade in melanoma. The wider study: Arm A got nivolumab then ipilimumab; arm B the reverse, 1:1. Maintenance nivolumab came after either treatment sequence.

Sequencing used immunoSEQ multiplex PCR; TCRdb keeps in-frame clones, though not all of them. The sample shows about 20,000 clones, more than 70% of them seen only once. Germline assignment: CDR1 LNHDA and CDR2 SQIVND (reference sequence). The CDR3 is made up of 15 amino acids. V gave up 5 bases and J gave up 2 bases, with 15 bases separating them. The treatment: randomized to nivolumab then ipilimumab (arm A) or the reverse (arm B). No patient had prior DNA-damaging chemotherapy. Sorted cells were live CD3+CD8+, lacking CD19 and CD56, from PBMCs. The clonotype originates from a human donor with melanoma. Specimen: CD8+ T cells sorted from blood (inferred from file names), collected from a patient given nivolumab and ipilimumab in sequence. This chain connects TRBV19 to TRBJ1-2; a possible D gene is TRBD1 (5 bases). Here the CDR3 DNA reads TGTGCCAGTAGTGGCACCCAAACAGGAAACTATGGCTACACCTTC. Residues: CASSGTQTGNYGYTF.